One sample yielded the 10 T cell receptor beta chains listed below, sequenced in a study of CD8+ T cells in alopecia areata. cDNA reverse transcribed from extracted RNA served as the sequencing template. Repertoires were generated with immunoSEQ multiplex PCR, while TCRdb's copy carries only in-frame clones and drops some. The table has hundreds of thousands of clones, about two fifths seen once. As for treatment: oral pan-JAK inhibitor, 5-10 mg twice daily. The input for sequencing was CD4+ T cells sorted from blood, taken at roughly week 30, from a patient treated with tofacitinib. The receptors were gathered from a human donor with alopecia areata.

This clone was seen only a few times. V is TRBV2 and J is TRBJ1-5; D remains unclear. Per germline, CDR1 SNHLY and CDR2 FYNNEI. V was cut by 4 bases and J by 1 base, with 11 bases left in between. This CDR3 is 15 amino acids long. CDR3 region: CASSVHQFSNQPQHF. The CDR3 DNA sequence: TGTGCCAGCAGTGTACACCAATTCAGCAATCAGCCCCAGCATTTT.

The rearrangement uses TRBV27 and TRBJ2-2; either TRBD1 or TRBD2 may fit D (6 bases each). Germline CDR1 reads MNHEY; CDR2 reads SMNVEV (reference sequence). This CDR3 contains 18 residues. Deletions cut 7 bases from V and 5 bases from J, with 26 bases between. CDR3 loop: CASKVLGGDQITTGELFF. In nucleotides, the CDR3 is TGTGCCAGCAAGGTATTGGGGGGCGACCAAATTACTACCGGGGAGCTGTTTTTT.

There are a few counts of this clone. This chain links TRBV29-1 with TRBJ2-3; D not certain. The CDR3 contains 15 residues. CDR1 and CDR2 (germline): SQVTM, ANQGSEA. Trimming pared 2 bases from V and 2 bases from J, leaving 14 bases between. The CDR3 spells CSVENGSLNTDTQYF. DNA for the CDR3: TGCAGCGTTGAAAACGGCTCCTTGAACACAGATACGCAGTATTTT.

The chain couples TRBV18 to TRBJ2-7; the match to TRBD1 covers 7 bases. This CDR3 comprises 14 residues. V was clipped by 3 bases and J by 3 bases; unmatched bases: 5. The germline CDR1 and CDR2 sequences are KGHSH and LQKENI. CDR3 nucleotides: TGTGCCAGCTCACCTCGACAGGGTAGCTACGAGCAGTACTTC. Translation gives CASSPRQGSYEQYF.

This clone was detected only a few times. This chain uses TRBV11-2 with TRBJ2-1, with TRBD2 matching 11 bases. Germline V gene sequence: CDR1 SGHAT, CDR2 FQNNGV. This CDR3 is 18 amino acids long. Trimming removed 5 bases from V and 6 bases from J; junction bases left unmatched: 15. The CDR3 region is CASSPVRTSGPTINEQFF. The CDR3 nucleotides read TGTGCCAGCAGCCCTGTACGGACTAGCGGGCCAACTATCAATGAGCAGTTCTTC.

The V call is TRBV18, the J call TRBJ2-1; 9 bases agree with TRBD2. J was trimmed by 6 bases and V by 5 bases; bases with no gene match: 8. CDR1 and CDR2 from the germline V gene are KGHSH and LQKENI. This CDR3 comprises 15 residues. This chain's CDR3 is CASSTLAGKGNEQFF. For the CDR3, the DNA is TGTGCCAGCTCAACGCTAGCGGGGAAGGGCAATGAGCAGTTCTTC.

This clone was detected only a few times. The sample carries other DNA sequences with the same CDR3. V gene TRBV7-9 combines with J gene TRBJ1-5; D call uncertain. The CDR3 is 15 amino acids. Trimming left V 1 base short and J 0 bases short, with 7 bases between. Looked up from germline, CDR1 is SEHNR and CDR2 is FQNEAQ (reference sequence). The CDR3 nucleotides are TGTGCCAGCAGCTTAGGTGGTTATAGCAATCAGCCCCAGCATTTT. It specifies CASSLGGYSNQPQHF.

This rearrangement joins TRBV28 to TRBJ1-2; no firm D call. The germline gives CDR1 MDHEN, CDR2 SYDVKM. V dropped 5 bases and J dropped 6 bases, with 13 bases sitting between them. The CDR3 length is 13 residues. The CDR3 loop reads CASSPTSWNGYTF. CDR3 coding DNA: TGTGCCAGCAGTCCAACATCATGGAATGGCTACACCTTC.

The CDR3 DNA is TGTGCCAGCAGCCTCCATGTCGGGACCCCCTACGAGCAGTACTTC. Its translation: CASSLHVGTPYEQYF. V gene TRBV5-4 combines with J gene TRBJ2-7; tentatively, D is TRBD1 or TRBD2 (5 bases each). Trimming cost V 4 bases and J 2 bases, with 16 bases left between them. The germline CDR1 and CDR2 sequences are SGHNT and YYREEE (reference sequence). The CDR3 contains 15 residues.

The J gene is TRBJ2-7, the V gene TRBV25-1; D tentatively fits TRBD1 or TRBD2 (5 bases each). With 3 bases removed from V and 5 bases from J, the gap between germline ends came to 23 bases. This CDR3 spans 17 amino acids. The germline CDR1 and CDR2 sequences are MGHDK and SYGVNS. The CDR3 region is CASSDPAGTGLSDEQYF. CDR3 sequence (DNA): TGTGCCAGCAGTGACCCAGCCGGGACGGGGCTTTCTGACGAGCAGTACTTC.